Listed below are T cell receptor beta chains from one sample, sequenced in a study of cytomegalovirus exposure and HLA in healthy donors. Repertoires were generated with immunoSEQ multiplex PCR, while TCRdb's copy carries only in-frame clones and drops some. The sample consists of 65,000 to 90,000 clones, 78% of them appearing once. Sequencing input: PBMCs. These TCRs come from a woman in her thirties or forties in good health and CMV-seropositive. Each CDR3 is given with its conserved first and last residue. Fields, in order: V gene, CDR3 length, CDR3 protein.

v_gene: TRBV15; len: 16; CDR3aa: CATSSRRGQGANVLTF
v_gene: TRBV30; len: 12; CDR3aa: CAWRGGWETQYF
v_gene: TRBV2; len: 14; CDR3aa: CASSEGQVTDTQYF
v_gene: TRBV4-3; len: 13; CDR3aa: CASSRDKQETQYF
v_gene: TRBV28; len: 15; CDR3aa: CASSLATGAMYEQYF
v_gene: TRBV29-1; len: 12; CDR3aa: CSVGDRDSPLHF
v_gene: TRBV19; len: 13; CDR3aa: CASSIARVQPQHF
v_gene: TRBV9; len: 15; CDR3aa: CASSLGIAEDQPQHF
v_gene: TRBV30; len: 15; CDR3aa: CAWERSGDSHSPLHF
v_gene: TRBV7-2; len: 14; CDR3aa: CASSTSRGGYEQYF
v_gene: TRBV19; len: 15; CDR3aa: CASSPPPPRSYGYTF
v_gene: TRBV7-8; len: 15; CDR3aa: CASSLMSGVAYEQYF
v_gene: TRBV18; len: 13; CDR3aa: CASSPGQGAGYTF
v_gene: TRBV7-9; len: 13; CDR3aa: CASSLQGSSWAFF
v_gene: TRBV7-3; len: 14; CDR3aa: CASSISGGYDEQFF
v_gene: TRBV19; len: 15; CDR3aa: CASKIQGAAGNTIYF
v_gene: TRBV19; len: 10; CDR3aa: CATAGVGAFF
v_gene: TRBV21-1; len: 15; CDR3aa: CASSLQVVTNEKLFF
v_gene: TRBV29-1; len: 14; CDR3aa: CSVVIRSPGTEAFF
v_gene: TRBV28; len: 15; CDR3aa: CASSLPATGAEKLFF
v_gene: TRBV19; len: 11; CDR3aa: CASSADLAQYF
v_gene: TRBV7-9; len: 16; CDR3aa: CASSFITGGIGQPQHF
v_gene: TRBV9; len: 16; CDR3aa: CASSAMGSGGAETQYF
v_gene: TRBV11-2; len: 15; CDR3aa: CASSWTSGGQETQYF
v_gene: TRBV29-1; len: 12; CDR3aa: CSARGGREKLFF
v_gene: TRBV18; len: 14; CDR3aa: CASSPGQGTDTQYF
v_gene: TRBV6-5; len: 13; CDR3aa: CASSTQGYNEQFF
v_gene: TRBV7-9; len: 15; CDR3aa: CASSGTSGGYNEQFF